This T cell receptor (beta chain) derives from a study of metastatic and nonmetastatic thyroid tumors. Study in general: Repertoire comparison spanned blood and tumor or nodule tissue of malignant and benign thyroid patients.

This clone was counted many times. The V gene lost 1 base and the J gene lost 5 bases, with 17 bases spanning the gap. From germline, CDR1 is LGHDT and CDR2 YNNKEL (reference sequence). The CDR3 is made up of 16 amino acids. Not a single patient had been given any form of treatment at any point before undergoing thyroid surgery. Authors' processing steps: The study took CDR3 differences across clinicopathological groups and made a distant-metastasis classifier for papillary thyroid cancer from them. TCRdb re-analyzed the PCR reads using MiXCR. The V and J calls and clone size are TCRdb's, not the authors'. The data hold under 45,000 clones, with 28% observed a single time.

The V gene is TRBV3-1, the J gene TRBJ1-1; D is ambiguous. The clonotype was recovered from a male donor with papillary thyroid cancer or a benign thyroid nodule (not recorded which). Some clones in this sample may be carry-over from other donors' samples. The sequenced sample was blood. The CDR3 is CASSQGVAGLGTEAFF. The CDR3 nucleotides read TGTGCCAGCAGCCAAGGGGTGGCAGGCCTGGGTACTGAAGCTTTCTTT.